What follows describes a single TCR beta chain. V was clipped by 3 bases and J by 8 bases, with 5 bases between them. There are 12 residues in the CDR3. Germline V gene sequence: CDR1 SGHTA, CDR2 FQGNSA. This entry comes from a study of T cell changes during pregnancy in multiple sclerosis. Sequencing was performed with immunoSEQ multiplex PCR; in TCRdb, only in-frame clones are kept and a portion is missing. The table has about 51,000 clones, around 94% seen once; the top ten hold around 0.6%. The source was CD4+ T cells from peripheral blood mononuclear cells, collected in the second trimester of pregnancy. The source of this sequence is a female donor with multiple sclerosis, enrolled in a pregnancy study. The rearrangement links TRBV7-2 to TRBJ1-6; D ambiguous. The CDR3 nucleotides are TGTGCCAGCAGCTTTGGCTATTCACCCCTCCACTTT. This codes for CASSFGYSPLHF.